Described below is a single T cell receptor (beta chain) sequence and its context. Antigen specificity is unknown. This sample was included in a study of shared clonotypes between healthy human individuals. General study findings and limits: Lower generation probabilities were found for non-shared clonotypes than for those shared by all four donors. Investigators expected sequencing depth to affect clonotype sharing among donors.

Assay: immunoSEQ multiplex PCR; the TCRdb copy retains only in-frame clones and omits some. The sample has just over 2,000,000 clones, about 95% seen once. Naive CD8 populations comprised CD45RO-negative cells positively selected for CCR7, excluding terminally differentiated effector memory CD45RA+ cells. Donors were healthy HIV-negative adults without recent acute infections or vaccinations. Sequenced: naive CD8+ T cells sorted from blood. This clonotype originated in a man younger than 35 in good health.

This CDR3 is CASSGPLLAGQETQYF. DNA of the CDR3: TGTGCCAGCAGTGGCCCCCTACTAGCGGGACAAGAGACCCAGTACTTC. This sequence joins TRBV2 and TRBJ2-5; 10 positions agree with TRBD2. The trim removed 4 bases at V and 2 bases at J, leaving 7 bases unmatched. This CDR3 contains 16 residues. CDR1 and CDR2 from the germline V gene are SNHLY and FYNNEI.